This T cell receptor beta chain was captured by sequencing in a study of OX40 agonist ivuxolimab in advanced cancers. Study context: Patients received ivuxolimab, an agonistic anti-OX40 (CD134) antibody.

Findings and limits, study-wide: Low normalized T-cell clonal expansion was also seen in some nonresponders. Blood T cells, both CD4+ and CD8+, expanded clonally by week 6 at 0.1 to 3.0 mg/kg.

This CDR3 has 14 residues. Germline CDR1 reads MDHEN; CDR2 reads SYDVKM. The V gene lost 5 bases and the J gene lost 2 bases, with 10 bases spanning the gap. A word on this clone: Its target is unknown.

The data were produced by immunoSEQ multiplex PCR, yet TCRdb's version contains in-frame clones alone and is incomplete. The sample yields 45,000 to 55,000 clones, approximately 88% seen once. The clonotype originates from an adult with an advanced solid tumor such as melanoma, head and neck, liver or kidney cancer. The material was CD4+ or CD8+ T cells sorted from blood, obtained in a trial of the OX40 agonist ivuxolimab. The gene calls are TRBV28 and TRBJ1-3; D might be TRBD1 (5 bases). The CDR3 region is CASSAPGAGNTIYF. In DNA, the CDR3 is TGTGCCAGCAGTGCCCCGGGGGCTGGAAACACCATATATTTT.